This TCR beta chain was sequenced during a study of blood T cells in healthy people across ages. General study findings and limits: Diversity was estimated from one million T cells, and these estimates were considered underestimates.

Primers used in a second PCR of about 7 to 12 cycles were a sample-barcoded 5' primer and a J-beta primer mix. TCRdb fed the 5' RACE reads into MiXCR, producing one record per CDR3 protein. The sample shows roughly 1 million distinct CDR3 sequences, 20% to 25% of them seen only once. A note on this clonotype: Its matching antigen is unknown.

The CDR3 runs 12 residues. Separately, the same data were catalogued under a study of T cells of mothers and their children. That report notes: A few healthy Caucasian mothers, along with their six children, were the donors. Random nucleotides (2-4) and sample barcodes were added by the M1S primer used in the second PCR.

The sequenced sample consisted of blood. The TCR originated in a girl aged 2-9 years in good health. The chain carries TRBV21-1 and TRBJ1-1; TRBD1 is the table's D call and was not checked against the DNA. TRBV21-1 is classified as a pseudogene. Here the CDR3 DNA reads TGTAAAGGGGCGCAGGGGCTGGCTGAAGCTTTCTTT. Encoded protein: CKGAQGLAEAFF.